This T cell receptor (beta chain) was recovered during a study of cytomegalovirus exposure and HLA in healthy donors. A remark on this clone: Its antigen is still unknown.

The study's findings and limits: TCR sequences were mostly rare, though some public TCRs occurred in many donors. A later analysis found that most CMV-associated TCR beta chains appeared HLA-restricted.

This PCR relied on a set of 60 Vbeta primers and 13 Jbeta primers. Sequenced by immunoSEQ multiplex PCR; TCRdb stores in-frame clones only, minus some. The repertoire table contains approximately 45,000 clones. CDR1 and CDR2 (germline): SGHRS, YFSETQ. The CDR3 has 16 residues. V lost 4 bases, J lost 0 bases, and 13 bases lay in between. Material for sequencing was PBMCs. The chain employs TRBV5-1 and TRBJ2-2, with a possible D match to TRBD1 (6 bases). The sequence was collected from a woman aged 40 to 49 in good health and CMV-seronegative. CDR3 sequence reads: CASSEGPGANTGELFF. CDR3 in DNA: TGCGCCAGCAGCGAAGGACCAGGGGCGAACACCGGGGAGCTGTTTTTT.